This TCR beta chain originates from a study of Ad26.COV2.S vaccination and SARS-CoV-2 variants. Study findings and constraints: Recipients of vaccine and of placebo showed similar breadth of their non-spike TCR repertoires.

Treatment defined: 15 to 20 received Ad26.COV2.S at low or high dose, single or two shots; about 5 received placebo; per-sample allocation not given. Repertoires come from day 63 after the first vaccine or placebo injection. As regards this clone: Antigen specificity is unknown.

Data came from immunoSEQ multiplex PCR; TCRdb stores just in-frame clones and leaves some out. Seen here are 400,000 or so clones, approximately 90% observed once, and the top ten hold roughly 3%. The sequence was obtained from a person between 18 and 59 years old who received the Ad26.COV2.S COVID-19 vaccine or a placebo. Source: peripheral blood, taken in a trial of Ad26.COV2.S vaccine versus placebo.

The CDR3 DNA follows: TGTGCCAGTAGTTCTGGGGCCGGGGGTAGCACTGAAGCTTTCTTT. Translation gives CASSSGAGGSTEAFF. This chain joins TRBV19 and TRBJ1-1, with D tentatively TRBD1 (5 bases). Germline assignment: CDR1 LNHDA and CDR2 SQIVND (reference sequence). V shed 5 bases and J shed 4 bases, with 17 bases lying between them. The length of the CDR3 is 15 residues. The full variable domain, completed using reference TRBV19 and TRBJ1-1, is DGGITQSPKYLFRKEGQNVTLSCEQNLNHDAMYWYRQDPGQGLRLIYYSQIVNDFQKGDIAEGYSVSREKKESFPLTVTSAQKNPTAFYLCASSSGAGGSTEAFFGQGTRLTVV.